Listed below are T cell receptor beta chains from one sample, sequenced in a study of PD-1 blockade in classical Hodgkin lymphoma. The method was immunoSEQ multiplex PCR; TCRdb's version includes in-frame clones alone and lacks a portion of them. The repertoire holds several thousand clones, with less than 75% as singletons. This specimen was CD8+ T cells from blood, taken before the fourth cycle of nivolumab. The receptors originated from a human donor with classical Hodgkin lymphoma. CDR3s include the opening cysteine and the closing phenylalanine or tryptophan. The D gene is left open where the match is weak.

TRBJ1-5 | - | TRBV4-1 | CASSLAMIGNQPQHF | TGCGCCAGCAGCCTGGCTATGATTGGCAATCAGCCCCAGCATTTT
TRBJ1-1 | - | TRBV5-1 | CASRPGGENTEAFF | TGCGCCAGCAGACCGGGGGGAGAGAACACTGAAGCTTTCTTT